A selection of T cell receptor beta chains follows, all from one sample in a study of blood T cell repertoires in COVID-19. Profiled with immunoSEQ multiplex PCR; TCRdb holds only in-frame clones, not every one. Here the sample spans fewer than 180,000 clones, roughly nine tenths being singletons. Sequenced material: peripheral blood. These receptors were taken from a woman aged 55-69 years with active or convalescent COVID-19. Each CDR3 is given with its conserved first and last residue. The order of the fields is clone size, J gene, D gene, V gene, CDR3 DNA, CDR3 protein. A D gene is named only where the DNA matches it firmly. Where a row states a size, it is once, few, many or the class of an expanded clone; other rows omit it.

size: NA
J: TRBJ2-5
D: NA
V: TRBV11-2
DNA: TGTGCCAGCAGCTTTGCAGGGGAAGAGACCCAGTACTTC
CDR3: CASSFAGEETQYF

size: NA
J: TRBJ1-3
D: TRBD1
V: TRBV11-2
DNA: TGTGCCAGCAGCTTTGGGACAGGGGGTTATGGAAACACCATATATTTT
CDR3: CASSFGTGGYGNTIYF

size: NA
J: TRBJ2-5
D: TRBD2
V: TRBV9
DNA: TGTGCCAGCAGCGTGGGACTAGCAGGAGAGACCCAGTACTTC
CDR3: CASSVGLAGETQYF

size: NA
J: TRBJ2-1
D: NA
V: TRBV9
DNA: TGTGCCAGCAGCGTAGCTGCGGGTAGGACCTACAATGAGCAGTTCTTC
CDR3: CASSVAAGRTYNEQFF

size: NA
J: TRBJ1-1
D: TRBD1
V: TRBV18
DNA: TGTGCCAGCTCACTGGGACAGGGGGCCACTGAAGCTTTCTTT
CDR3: CASSLGQGATEAFF

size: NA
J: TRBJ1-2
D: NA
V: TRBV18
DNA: TGTGCCAGCTCACCACCGGCATACAGGGACGGGGGCTACACCTTC
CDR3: CASSPPAYRDGGYTF

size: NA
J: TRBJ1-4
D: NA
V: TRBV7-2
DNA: TGTGCCAGCAGCTTCTATGATGAAAAACTGTTTTTT
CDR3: CASSFYDEKLFF

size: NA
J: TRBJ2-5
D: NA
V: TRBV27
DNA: TGTGCCAGCAGTTTGGGGGGTGGTCCTTGGGGCCAGTACTTC
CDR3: CASSLGGGPWGQYF

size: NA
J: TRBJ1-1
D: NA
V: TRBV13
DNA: TGTGCCAGCAGCTTGGGGCAGGGGAACACTGAAGCTTTCTTT
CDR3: CASSLGQGNTEAFF

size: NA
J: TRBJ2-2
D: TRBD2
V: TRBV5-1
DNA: TGCGCCAGCAGCCGGACTAGCGGGGGGCGGACCGGGGAGCTGTTTTTT
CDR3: CASSRTSGGRTGELFF

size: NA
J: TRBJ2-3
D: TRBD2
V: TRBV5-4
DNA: TGTGCCAGCAGCTTGACTAGCGGGGGACCTAGCACAGATACGCAGTATTTT
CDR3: CASSLTSGGPSTDTQYF

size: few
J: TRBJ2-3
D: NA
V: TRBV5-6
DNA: TGTGCCAGCAGCTATTCGGGTACATCCATCACAGATACGCAGTATTTT
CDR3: CASSYSGTSITDTQYF

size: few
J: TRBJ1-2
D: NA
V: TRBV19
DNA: TGTGCCACGAATAGGGGCTATGGCTACACCTTC
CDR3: CATNRGYGYTF

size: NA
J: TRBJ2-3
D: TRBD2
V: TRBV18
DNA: TGTGCCAGCTCATTCACCGGGACTAGCGGGGGGCCCAGAGATACGCAGTATTTT
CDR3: CASSFTGTSGGPRDTQYF

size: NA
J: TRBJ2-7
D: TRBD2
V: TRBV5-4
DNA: TGTGCCAGCAGCTTGTTGGATTCGGGGGGTGTCGAGCAGTACTTC
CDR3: CASSLLDSGGVEQYF

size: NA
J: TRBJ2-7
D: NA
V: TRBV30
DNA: TGTGCCTGCGACAGGTATTCATGGGGCGAGCAGTACTTC
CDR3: CACDRYSWGEQYF

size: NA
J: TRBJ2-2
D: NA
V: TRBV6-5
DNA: TGTGCCAGCAGTCCCGGGTTCGAGACCGGGGAGCTGTTTTTT
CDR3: CASSPGFETGELFF

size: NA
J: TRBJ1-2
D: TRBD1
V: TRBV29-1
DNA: TGCAGCGTTGATTGGGGACAGGGCTATGGCTACACCTTC
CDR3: CSVDWGQGYGYTF

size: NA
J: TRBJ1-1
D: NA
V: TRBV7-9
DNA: TGTGCCAGCAGCTTAGCGCAGGGCCACAAAGCTTTCTTT
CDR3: CASSLAQGHKAFF

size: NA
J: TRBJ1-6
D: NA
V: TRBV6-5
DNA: TGTGCCAGCAGGGGAGGCAGCTCCTATAATTCACCCCTCCACTTT
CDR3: CASRGGSSYNSPLHF

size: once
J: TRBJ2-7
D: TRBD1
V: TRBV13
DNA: TGTGCCAGCAGCTCAGCCGGGACAGGGGTAACAACCTACGAGCAGTACTTC
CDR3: CASSSAGTGVTTYEQYF

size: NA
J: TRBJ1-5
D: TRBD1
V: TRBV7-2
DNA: TGTGCCAGCAGCGGACAGGGGACAAATCAGCCCCAGCATTTT
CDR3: CASSGQGTNQPQHF

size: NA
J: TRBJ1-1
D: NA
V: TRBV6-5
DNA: TGTGCCAGCAGTTACATAGGGGTCGAGACTGAAGCTTTCTTT
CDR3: CASSYIGVETEAFF

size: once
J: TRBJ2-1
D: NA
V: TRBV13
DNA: TGTGCCAGCACAACACTAGGGGGTTCCGTCTACAATGAGCAGTTCTTC
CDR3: CASTTLGGSVYNEQFF

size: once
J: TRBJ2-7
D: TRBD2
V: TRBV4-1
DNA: TGCGCCAGCAGCCAAGCATTTCGGCGGGGGAGCTCCTACGAGCAGTACTTC
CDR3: CASSQAFRRGSSYEQYF

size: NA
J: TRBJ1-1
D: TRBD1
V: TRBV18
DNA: TGTGCCAGCTCACCTATCACAGGGGGCGAGGGGACTGAAGCTTTCTTT
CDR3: CASSPITGGEGTEAFF

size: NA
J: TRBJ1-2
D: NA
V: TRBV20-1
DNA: TGCAGTGCTAGACCCGGGGTTGGCTACACCTTC
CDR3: CSARPGVGYTF

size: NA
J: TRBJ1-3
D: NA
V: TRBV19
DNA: TGTGCCAGTAGTACCGACAGTCTCGTCTCTGGAAACACCATATATTTT
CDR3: CASSTDSLVSGNTIYF

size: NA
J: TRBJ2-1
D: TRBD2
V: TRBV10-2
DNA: TGCGCCAGCGGGGGGGGTTACAATGAGCAGTTCTTC
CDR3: CASGGGYNEQFF

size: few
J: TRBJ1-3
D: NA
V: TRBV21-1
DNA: TGTGCCAGCAGCATACGAAGGACAGGGGGCGCGTTTACTGGAAACACCATATATTTT
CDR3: CASSIRRTGGAFTGNTIYF

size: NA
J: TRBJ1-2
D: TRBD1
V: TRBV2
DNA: TGTGCCAGTGTAGGACAGGCCCCCAGTGGCTACACCTTC
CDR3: CASVGQAPSGYTF

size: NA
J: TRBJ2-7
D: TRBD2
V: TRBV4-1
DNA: TGCGCCAGCAGCTTGGGACTAGCGGGGACCTACTACGAGCAGTACTTC
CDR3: CASSLGLAGTYYEQYF

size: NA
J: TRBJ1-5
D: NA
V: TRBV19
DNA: TGTGCCAGCCTAGATAGGGGGGGCCGGTTCGATCAGCCCCAGCATTTT
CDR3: CASLDRGGRFDQPQHF

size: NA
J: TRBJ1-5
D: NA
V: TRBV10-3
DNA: TGTGCCATCAAGCAGGGCCAGGGGAATCAGCCCCAGCATTTT
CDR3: CAIKQGQGNQPQHF

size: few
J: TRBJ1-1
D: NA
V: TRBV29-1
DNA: TGCAGCGTTGTGAGCGTCCCGAACACTGAAGCTTTCTTT
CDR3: CSVVSVPNTEAFF

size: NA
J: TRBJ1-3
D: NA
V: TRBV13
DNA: TGTGCCAGCAGCTTATTTTATGGAAACACCATATATTTT
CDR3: CASSLFYGNTIYF

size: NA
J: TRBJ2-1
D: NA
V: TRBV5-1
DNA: TGCGCCAGCAGCCCAGGGGCGGCTGAGCAGTTCTTC
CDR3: CASSPGAAEQFF

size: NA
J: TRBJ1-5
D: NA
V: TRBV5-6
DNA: TGTGCCAGCAGTAGAGGCAGCGGTAATCAGCCCCAGCATTTT
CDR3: CASSRGSGNQPQHF

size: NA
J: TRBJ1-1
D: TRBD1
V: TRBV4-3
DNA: TGCGCCAGCAGCCAATTCCTCCAGGGGGAGGACACTGAAGCTTTCTTT
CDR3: CASSQFLQGEDTEAFF

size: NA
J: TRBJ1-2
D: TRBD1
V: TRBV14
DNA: TGTGCCAGCAGAGGGACAGGGCCTTTCTATGGCTACACCTTC
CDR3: CASRGTGPFYGYTF

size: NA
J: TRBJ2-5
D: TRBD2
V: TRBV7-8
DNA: TGTGCCAGCAGCTTAACTAGCGGGGGGCCGGAAGAGACCCAGTACTTC
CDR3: CASSLTSGGPEETQYF

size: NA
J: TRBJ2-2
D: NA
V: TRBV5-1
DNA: TGCGCCAGCAGCTTGGCACAGCTATACACCGGGGAGCTGTTTTTT
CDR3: CASSLAQLYTGELFF

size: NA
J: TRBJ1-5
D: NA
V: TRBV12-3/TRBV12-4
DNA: TGTGCCAGCACTGGGGCAAGTAATCAGCCCCAGCATTTT
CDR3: CASTGASNQPQHF

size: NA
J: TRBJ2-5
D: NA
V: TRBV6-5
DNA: TGTGCCAGCACCTTCCTCGAGACCCAGTACTTC
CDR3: CASTFLETQYF

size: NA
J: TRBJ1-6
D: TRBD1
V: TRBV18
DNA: TGTGCCAGCTCACCTTACGGACAGGGGGCCCTAAATTCACCCCTCCACTTT
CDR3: CASSPYGQGALNSPLHF

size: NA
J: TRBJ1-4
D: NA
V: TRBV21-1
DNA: TGTGCCAGCAGCAAAGTATCAGGGGATGAAAAACTGTTTTTT
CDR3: CASSKVSGDEKLFF

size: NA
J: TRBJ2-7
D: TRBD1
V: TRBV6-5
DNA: TGTGCCAGCAGCCCGGGACAGGGCGGCGAGCAGTACTTC
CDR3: CASSPGQGGEQYF

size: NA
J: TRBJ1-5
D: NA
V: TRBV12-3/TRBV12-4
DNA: TGTGCCAGCAGTACATATGGGAGTCAGCCCCAGCATTTT
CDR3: CASSTYGSQPQHF